These 28 T cell receptor beta chains were sequenced from one sample in a study of cytomegalovirus exposure and HLA in healthy donors. In the PCR, 60 Vbeta and 13 Jbeta primers were used. Generated by immunoSEQ multiplex PCR, the TCRdb table keeps only in-frame clones and is missing some. The table includes roughly 130,000 clones, 60% to 85% detected once. Sequenced input: PBMCs. The receptors shown here come from a man aged 18 to 30 in good health and CMV-seronegative.

The chain links TRBV2 to TRBJ1-1, with D perhaps TRBD1 (5 bases). Germline V gene sequence: CDR1 SNHLY, CDR2 FYNNEI. There are 11 residues in the CDR3. Between the trimmed V and J ends, which lost 7 bases and 6 bases, there was a span of 9 bases. CDR3 nucleotides: TGTGCCAGCACCCCGGGGGCTGAAGCTTTCTTT. It specifies CASTPGAEAFF.

V and J are TRBV6-5 and TRBJ1-2; D uncertain. CDR3 length equals 12 residues. The germline V and J ends were trimmed by 6 bases and 8 bases, with 13 bases remaining between them. Germline-derived CDR1 and CDR2 are MNHEY and SVGAGI. CDR3: CASSHVGGGYTF. CDR3 coding DNA: TGTGCCAGCAGCCACGTGGGAGGGGGCTACACCTTC.

The chain employs TRBV5-8 and TRBJ1-4; the match to TRBD1 covers 8 bases. CDR1 and CDR2 (germline): SGHTS, YDEGEE. V trimming: 3 bases; J trimming: 7 bases; junction bases outside the gene matches: 8. This CDR3 region has 15 residues. The CDR3 DNA is TGTGCCAGCAGCTCGCGTACAGGGGGAGGTGAAAAACTGTTTTTT. Translation gives CASSSRTGGGEKLFF.

This clone was recorded a few times. This sequence joins TRBV27 and TRBJ1-1; perhaps TRBD1 as D (6 bases). Trimming stripped 5 bases from V and 4 bases from J, with 14 bases between. Germline assignment: CDR1 MNHEY and CDR2 SMNVEV (reference sequence). The CDR3 length is 14 residues. The CDR3 reads CASSPSRGSTEAFF. In DNA, the CDR3 is TGTGCCAGCAGTCCTTCCAGGGGTTCCACTGAAGCTTTCTTT.

The chain employs TRBV7-9 and TRBJ1-2; 9 bases match TRBD1. There are 16 residues in the CDR3. J was trimmed by 4 bases and V by 2 bases; bases with no gene match: 8. Germline V CDR1 and CDR2: SEHNR, FQNEAQ (reference sequence). CDR3 in DNA: TGTGCCAGCAGCTTATTACAGGGGGCTGGAAGCTATGGCTACACCTTC. The encoded protein is CASSLLQGAGSYGYTF.

The J gene is TRBJ1-6, the V gene TRBV7-6; TRBD1 matches 7 bases. Germline CDR1 SGHVS, CDR2 FNYEAQ. V gave up 3 bases and J gave up 10 bases; unmatched junction bases: 6. This CDR3 contains 14 residues. The CDR3 is CASSFNRGGSPLHF. The CDR3 coding sequence is TGTGCCAGCAGCTTTAACAGGGGAGGCTCACCCCTCCACTTT.

This chain connects TRBV29-1 to TRBJ2-7; 8 bases align to TRBD1. The length of the CDR3 is 12 residues. Germline CDR1 and CDR2: SQVTM and ANQGSEA. The junction had 2 bases not matched to a gene; V was cut back by 3 bases and J by 4 bases. DNA for the CDR3: TGCAGCGTTGATGGGACAGGATACGAGCAGTACTTC. Protein product: CSVDGTGYEQYF.

V and J are TRBV12-5 and TRBJ1-3, with no clear D. CDR1 and CDR2 from the germline V gene are LGHNT and FRNRAP. V was cut by 1 base and J by 8 bases, with 6 bases left in between. The CDR3 totals 12 residues. The CDR3 is CASGLDTYTIYF. The DNA for the CDR3 is TGTGCTAGTGGTTTGGATACTTACACCATATATTTT.

The rearrangement uses TRBV2 and TRBJ1-4; 9 bases are a match to TRBD1. The CDR3 consists of 13 residues. Germline values: CDR1 SNHLY, CDR2 FYNNEI. Trimming removed 8 bases from V and 8 bases from J; junction bases left unmatched: 6. CDR3 nucleotide sequence: TGTGCCAGCGGAGTGACAGGGGGAGAAAAACTGTTTTTT. As protein: CASGVTGGEKLFF.

The sample holds a few counts of this clone. The genes are TRBV7-9 and TRBJ1-1, with 7 bases matching TRBD1. The CDR3 has 12 amino acids. The germline V gene encodes CDR1 SEHNR and CDR2 FQNEAQ (reference sequence). Germline trimming cut 7 bases from V and 11 bases from J; bases unmatched to any gene: 10. DNA for the CDR3: TGTGCCAGCACCGATTCGACAGGGCAGGCTTTCTTT. Translation: CASTDSTGQAFF.

The rearrangement uses TRBV5-6 and TRBJ2-6; D possibly corresponds to TRBD1 (6 bases). The CDR3 runs to 18 residues. Per germline, CDR1 SGHDT and CDR2 YYEEEE. V was shortened by 0 bases and J by 0 bases, with 13 bases between the two germline ends. DNA for the CDR3: TGTGCCAGCAGCTTGGGGGGGCACAGGGTCTCTGGGGCCAACGTCCTGACTTTC. Translation: CASSLGGHRVSGANVLTF.

The chain joins TRBV30 to TRBJ2-2; D is possibly TRBD2 (6 bases). The CDR3 totals 14 residues. Trimming removed 7 bases at V and 6 bases at J, with 18 bases between. Germline CDR1 and CDR2: GTSNPN and SVGIG (reference sequence). The CDR3 DNA sequence: TGTGCCTACCTCCCGGGGCGGGACTCCGGGGAGCTGTTTTTT. Translated: CAYLPGRDSGELFF.

V is TRBV14 and J is TRBJ2-3; 7 positions match TRBD1. Germline V gene sequence: CDR1 SGHDN, CDR2 FVKESK. With V trimmed by 0 bases and J by 3 bases, 6 bases remained unmatched. CDR3 length equals 16 residues. The CDR3 here is CASSQDLRGKTDTQYF. Here the CDR3 DNA reads TGTGCCAGCAGCCAAGATCTCAGGGGGAAGACAGATACGCAGTATTTT. Combining the CDR3 with reference TRBV14 and TRBJ2-3 gives the whole variable domain EAGVTQFPSHSVIEKGQTVTLRCDPISGHDNLYWYRRVMGKEIKFLLHFVKESKQDESGMPNNRFLAERTGGTYSTLKVQPAELEDSGVYFCASSQDLRGKTDTQYFGPGTRLTVL.

The rearrangement uses TRBV5-8 and TRBJ1-4; D is ambiguous. The CDR3 consists of 15 residues. V lost 3 bases and J 4 bases, leaving 13 bases between the germline ends. Looked up from germline, CDR1 is SGHTS and CDR2 is YDEGEE. CDR3 in DNA: TGTGCCAGCAGCTCACGGGAGGCGGGTAATGAAAAACTGTTTTTT. Its translation: CASSSREAGNEKLFF. Filled out from reference TRBV5-8 and TRBJ1-4, the complete variable domain reads EAGVTQSPTHLIKTRGQQATLRCSPISGHTSVYWYQQALGLGLQFLLWYDEGEERNRGNFPPRFSGRQFPNYSSELNVNALELEDSALYLCASSSREAGNEKLFFGSGTQLSVL.

This clone occurred once. V and J are TRBV6-5 and TRBJ1-6; 7 bases match TRBD1. V was clipped by 6 bases and J by 7 bases; unmatched bases: 9. CDR1 and CDR2 (germline): MNHEY, SVGAGI. The CDR3 totals 15 residues. CDR3 protein: CASRPPGQLNSPLHF. The CDR3 DNA reads TGTGCCAGCAGACCCCCGGGACAGCTCAATTCACCCCTCCACTTT.

The chain is built from TRBV11-2 and TRBJ1-1, with D possibly being TRBD1 (6 bases). The germline CDR1 and CDR2 sequences are SGHAT and FQNNGV. Trimming left V 5 bases short and J 8 bases short, with 12 bases between. The CDR3 spans 12 residues. The CDR3 spells CASSPGQLEAFF. In DNA form, the CDR3 reads TGTGCCAGCAGCCCCGGACAGTTAGAAGCTTTCTTT.

V usage is TRBV27 and J usage is TRBJ1-5; D perhaps matches TRBD1 (6 bases). The CDR3 consists of 14 residues. The V gene lost 3 bases and the J gene lost 4 bases, with 10 bases spanning the gap. Per germline, CDR1 MNHEY and CDR2 SMNVEV (reference sequence). This CDR3 is CASSFTGLNQPQHF. CDR3 sequence (DNA): TGTGCCAGCAGTTTTACAGGGCTTAATCAGCCCCAGCATTTT.

The chain is built from TRBV4-3 and TRBJ1-1; possibly TRBD1 for D (5 bases). The germline V and J ends were trimmed by 3 bases and 4 bases, with 15 bases remaining between them. CDR1 LGHNA and CDR2 YSLEER come from the germline V gene. This CDR3 is built from 15 residues. The CDR3: CASSHPFGGVTEAFF. DNA of the CDR3: TGCGCCAGCAGCCATCCCTTCGGGGGTGTCACTGAAGCTTTCTTT.

This clone appeared a single time. The V and J genes are TRBV7-8 and TRBJ1-1; 7 bases are a match to TRBD1. J was trimmed by 2 bases and V by 4 bases; bases with no gene match: 4. Germline-derived CDR1 and CDR2 are SGHVS and FQNEAQ. The CDR3 runs 14 residues. CDR3 DNA sequence: TGTGCCAGCAGCTCCAGGGGGGCAAACACTGAAGCTTTCTTT. This gives the protein CASSSRGANTEAFF.

This chain links TRBV29-1 with TRBJ1-1, with a possible D match to TRBD1 (5 bases). From germline, CDR1 is SQVTM and CDR2 ANQGSEA. The CDR3 is 14 amino acids. Deletions cut 5 bases from V and 3 bases from J, with 16 bases between. The CDR3 spells CSVSWGSGDTEAFF. The CDR3 nucleotides read TGCAGCGTTTCATGGGGCTCGGGGGACACTGAAGCTTTCTTT.

The gene calls are TRBV6-4 and TRBJ2-6, with a tentative D call TRBD2 (5 bases). The CDR3 is 14 amino acids. V shed 4 bases and J shed 3 bases, with 7 bases lying between them. CDR1 is MRHNA and CDR2 is SNTAGT in the germline V gene. The CDR3 DNA reads as TGTGCCAGCAGTGGAGGGAATGGGGCCAACGTCCTGACTTTC. Amino acids: CASSGGNGANVLTF.

The genes are TRBV30 and TRBJ2-6; no reliable D call. CDR3 length equals 15 residues. The germline gives CDR1 GTSNPN, CDR2 SVGIG (reference sequence). V was cut by 2 bases and J by 4 bases, with 12 bases left in between. CDR3 nucleotide sequence: TGTGCCTGGAGTACTTTGGGCCTCGGGGCCAACGTCCTGACTTTC. Its protein is CAWSTLGLGANVLTF.

This chain uses TRBV30 with TRBJ2-7, with a weak D call TRBD1 (6 bases). Germline V lookup: CDR1 GTSNPN, CDR2 SVGIG (reference sequence). V was clipped by 4 bases and J by 0 bases, with 10 bases between them. CDR3 length: 13 amino acids. Here the CDR3 DNA reads TGTGCCTGGAACAGGGAGAGCTCCTACGAGCAGTACTTC. Residues: CAWNRESSYEQYF.

V gene TRBV6-5 combines with J gene TRBJ2-1; possible D gene TRBD2, 7 bases. Per germline, CDR1 MNHEY and CDR2 SVGAGI. V lost 2 bases and J 7 bases, leaving 9 bases between the germline ends. The CDR3 loop spans 13 amino acids. The CDR3 sequence: CASSYRGGNEQFF. CDR3 nucleotides: TGTGCCAGCAGTTACAGGGGGGGAAATGAGCAGTTCTTC.

This clone was found a few times. The CDR3 coding sequence is TGTGCCAGCAAAGCCCCTGGAGGGAGGACTGAAGCTTTCTTT. It translates to CASKAPGGRTEAFF. The chain employs TRBV2 and TRBJ1-1; D not certain. The V gene lost 7 bases and the J gene lost 5 bases, with 17 bases spanning the gap. The CDR3 totals 14 residues. Germline values: CDR1 SNHLY, CDR2 FYNNEI.

This rearrangement joins TRBV5-1 to TRBJ2-7; TRBD2 is a possible D gene (7 bases). Trimming left V 0 bases short and J 4 bases short, with 20 bases between. The CDR3 covers 17 residues. CDR1 SGHRS and CDR2 YFSETQ come from the germline V gene. CDR3 DNA sequence: TGCGCCAGCAGCTTGGTCGGGGGATGGGAGGGGGGATACGAGCAGTACTTC. Encoded protein: CASSLVGGWEGGYEQYF.

The chain recombines TRBV11-3 with TRBJ2-1, with 12 bases matching TRBD2. Germline assignment: CDR1 SGHNT and CDR2 YENEEA. The CDR3 is 15 residues long. The V gene end was trimmed by 5 bases and the J gene end by 8 bases; junction bases not matched to a gene: 7. CDR3 residues: CASSPGLAGGYEQFF. CDR3 nucleotide sequence: TGTGCCAGCAGCCCCGGTCTAGCGGGGGGGTATGAGCAGTTCTTC.

This chain links TRBV2 with TRBJ1-2; 9 nucleotides line up with TRBD1. Germline V gene lookup returns CDR1 SNHLY and CDR2 FYNNEI. This CDR3 region has 13 residues. Trimming at V came to 4 bases and at J to 13 bases, leaving 10 bases not matched to a gene. The CDR3 coding sequence is TGTGCCAGCAGTGTGTGGGACAGGGACGATGGCACCTTC. This gives the protein CASSVWDRDDGTF.